This T cell receptor beta chain was observed in a study of regulatory T cells in long-lasting Graves disease. The V gene end was trimmed by 3 bases and the J gene end by 3 bases; junction bases not matched to a gene: 5. Germline CDR1 reads LGHNA; CDR2 reads YSLEER. CDR3 length: 15 amino acids. Time point described: newly diagnosed GD, antithyroid drugs for less than 3 months. After RNA was extracted from PBMCs, the TCR library was made from it. Library construction for TCR beta used iRepertoire HTBI primers and Arm-PCR of CDR3 regions. In TCRdb, the multiplex PCR reads were re-called with MiXCR into one record per CDR3 protein. The table has 440,000 or so distinct CDR3 sequences, 16% seen once. This clonotype has a handful of counts. This sample also belongs to another study, concerning T cells in Graves' hyperthyroidism and ophthalmopathy. This second report adds: Exclusion of patients followed from uncontrolled infection, other autoimmune disease, pregnancy or lactation. HTBI primers were employed in a first-round RT-PCR of the TCR CDR3.

Source: peripheral blood mononuclear cells (PBMCs), taken at new diagnosis, from a patient treated with antithyroid drugs. The clonotype originates from a woman aged 25 to 39 with Graves disease. The rearrangement uses TRBV4-3 and TRBJ2-5; 9 bases are shared with TRBD2. The CDR3 coding sequence is TGCGCCAGCAGCCAGGGTAGCGGGAGCAAAGAGACCCAGTACTTC. Its translation is CASSQGSGSKETQYF.